This TCR beta chain was found in a study of cytomegalovirus exposure and HLA in healthy donors. Overall study results and limits: Cytomegalovirus-associated TCR beta chains were listed, numbering under 200. In a later analysis, TCR beta V- and J-gene trimming showed a link to a missense DCLRE1C variant. Immune exposure information available was restricted to CMV serostatus.

The CDR3 has 13 amino acids. The germline V gene has CDR1 MNHEY and CDR2 SVGAGI. V lost 4 bases and J lost 1, with 7 bases in between. Primers included in the PCR were 60 Vbeta and 13 Jbeta primers. Repertoires were generated with immunoSEQ multiplex PCR, while TCRdb's copy carries only in-frame clones and drops some. The table lists approximately 97,000 clones, approximately 80% of them singletons. Worth noting for this clone: Its specificity is not known.

This TCR came from a woman aged 40 to 55 in good health and CMV-seropositive. Material for sequencing was PBMCs. The genes are TRBV6-5 and TRBJ2-5; no clear D gene. The CDR3 bases are TGTGCCAGCAGTTGGGTAGCCCAAGAGACCCAGTACTTC. Translating gives CASSWVAQETQYF.